The following is a T cell receptor (beta chain) sequence with its context. Trimming at V came to 7 bases and at J to 6 bases, leaving 8 bases not matched to a gene. CDR3 length: 13 amino acids. Per the germline V gene, CDR1 is MGHDK and CDR2 is SYGVNS. These data originate in a study of OX40 agonist ivuxolimab in advanced cancers. Repertoires were generated with immunoSEQ multiplex PCR, while TCRdb's copy carries only in-frame clones and drops some. Found here are approximately 47,000 clones, 88% of them singletons; the top ten hold under 10%. The chain couples TRBV25-1 to TRBJ2-7, with TRBD2 identical over 8 bases. Sequences were derived from CD4+ or CD8+ T cells sorted from blood, sampled in a trial of the OX40 agonist ivuxolimab. This clonotype originated in an adult with an advanced solid tumor such as melanoma, head and neck, liver or kidney cancer. This CDR3 reads CASTDAGGGEQYF. CDR3 DNA: TGTGCCAGCACCGACGCCGGGGGGGGCGAGCAGTACTTC.